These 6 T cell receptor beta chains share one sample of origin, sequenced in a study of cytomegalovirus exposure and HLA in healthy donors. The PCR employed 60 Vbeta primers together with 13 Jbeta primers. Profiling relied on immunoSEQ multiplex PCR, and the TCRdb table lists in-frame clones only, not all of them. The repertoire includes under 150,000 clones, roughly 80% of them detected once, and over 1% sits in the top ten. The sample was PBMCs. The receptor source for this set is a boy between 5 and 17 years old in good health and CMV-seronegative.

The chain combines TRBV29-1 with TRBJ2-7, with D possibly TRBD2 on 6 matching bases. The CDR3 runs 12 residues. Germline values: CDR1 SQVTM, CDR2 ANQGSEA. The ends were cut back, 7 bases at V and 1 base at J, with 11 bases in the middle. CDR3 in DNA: TGCAGCGCGGGACTCACGTCCTACGAGCAGTACTTC. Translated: CSAGLTSYEQYF.

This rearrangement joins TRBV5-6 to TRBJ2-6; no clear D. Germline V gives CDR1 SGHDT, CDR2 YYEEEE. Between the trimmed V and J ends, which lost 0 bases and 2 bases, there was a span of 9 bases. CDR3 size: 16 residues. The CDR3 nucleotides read TGTGCCAGCAGCTTGGGCGATGGGCCTGGGGCCAACGTCCTGACTTTC. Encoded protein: CASSLGDGPGANVLTF.

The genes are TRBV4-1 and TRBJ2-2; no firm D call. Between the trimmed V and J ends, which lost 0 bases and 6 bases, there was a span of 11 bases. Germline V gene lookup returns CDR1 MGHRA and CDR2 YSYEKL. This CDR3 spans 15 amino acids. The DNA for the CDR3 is TGCGCCAGCAGCCAAGAAGGTACGGGTGCCGGGGAGCTGTTTTTT. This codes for CASSQEGTGAGELFF.

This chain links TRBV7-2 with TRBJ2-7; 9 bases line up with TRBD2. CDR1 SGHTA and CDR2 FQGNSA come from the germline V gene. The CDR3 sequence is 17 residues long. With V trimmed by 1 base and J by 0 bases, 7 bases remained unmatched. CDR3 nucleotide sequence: TGTGCCAGCAGCTTAGTGTGGGGCGGGAGGGGCTCCTACGAGCAGTACTTC. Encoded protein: CASSLVWGGRGSYEQYF.

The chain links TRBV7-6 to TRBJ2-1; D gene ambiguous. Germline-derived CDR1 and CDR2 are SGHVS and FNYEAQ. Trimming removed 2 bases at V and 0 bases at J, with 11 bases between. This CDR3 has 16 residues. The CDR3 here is CASSLRPSSSYNEQFF. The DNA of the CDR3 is TGTGCCAGCAGCTTACGCCCGTCGAGCTCCTACAATGAGCAGTTCTTC.

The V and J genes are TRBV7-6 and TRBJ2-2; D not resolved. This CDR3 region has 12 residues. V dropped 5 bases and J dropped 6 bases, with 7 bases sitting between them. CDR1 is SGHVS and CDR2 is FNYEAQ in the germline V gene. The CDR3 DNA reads TGTGCCAGCAGCCCCCCGGCCGGGGAGCTGTTTTTT. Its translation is CASSPPAGELFF.